The clone carrying this T cell receptor (beta chain) occurred many times. This entry comes from a study of T cells in Graves' hyperthyroidism and ophthalmopathy. Using RNA transcripts as the source, TCR beta CDR3 regions were amplified. The HTBI set primed first-round TCR CDR3 RT-PCR. TCRdb independently ran MiXCR on the multiplex PCR reads; one entry per CDR3 protein. Here the sample spans a few hundred thousand distinct CDR3 sequences, around 45% being singletons. The TCR originated in an adult woman with Graves' disease, either hyperthyroidism or ophthalmopathy (not recorded which). The sequenced material came from peripheral blood or thyroid tissue (not recorded which).

CDR3 coding DNA: TGTGCCAGCAGCACCCGACTAGCGGGTTTAACCTACGAGCAGTACTTC. It translates to CASSTRLAGLTYEQYF. V gene TRBV7-9 combines with J gene TRBJ2-7, with 10 bases aligning to TRBD2. Germline loops: CDR1 SEHNR, CDR2 FQNEAQ (reference sequence). The CDR3 covers 16 residues. After removal of 5 bases from V and 2 bases from J, the junction contained 9 bases not matched to a gene.